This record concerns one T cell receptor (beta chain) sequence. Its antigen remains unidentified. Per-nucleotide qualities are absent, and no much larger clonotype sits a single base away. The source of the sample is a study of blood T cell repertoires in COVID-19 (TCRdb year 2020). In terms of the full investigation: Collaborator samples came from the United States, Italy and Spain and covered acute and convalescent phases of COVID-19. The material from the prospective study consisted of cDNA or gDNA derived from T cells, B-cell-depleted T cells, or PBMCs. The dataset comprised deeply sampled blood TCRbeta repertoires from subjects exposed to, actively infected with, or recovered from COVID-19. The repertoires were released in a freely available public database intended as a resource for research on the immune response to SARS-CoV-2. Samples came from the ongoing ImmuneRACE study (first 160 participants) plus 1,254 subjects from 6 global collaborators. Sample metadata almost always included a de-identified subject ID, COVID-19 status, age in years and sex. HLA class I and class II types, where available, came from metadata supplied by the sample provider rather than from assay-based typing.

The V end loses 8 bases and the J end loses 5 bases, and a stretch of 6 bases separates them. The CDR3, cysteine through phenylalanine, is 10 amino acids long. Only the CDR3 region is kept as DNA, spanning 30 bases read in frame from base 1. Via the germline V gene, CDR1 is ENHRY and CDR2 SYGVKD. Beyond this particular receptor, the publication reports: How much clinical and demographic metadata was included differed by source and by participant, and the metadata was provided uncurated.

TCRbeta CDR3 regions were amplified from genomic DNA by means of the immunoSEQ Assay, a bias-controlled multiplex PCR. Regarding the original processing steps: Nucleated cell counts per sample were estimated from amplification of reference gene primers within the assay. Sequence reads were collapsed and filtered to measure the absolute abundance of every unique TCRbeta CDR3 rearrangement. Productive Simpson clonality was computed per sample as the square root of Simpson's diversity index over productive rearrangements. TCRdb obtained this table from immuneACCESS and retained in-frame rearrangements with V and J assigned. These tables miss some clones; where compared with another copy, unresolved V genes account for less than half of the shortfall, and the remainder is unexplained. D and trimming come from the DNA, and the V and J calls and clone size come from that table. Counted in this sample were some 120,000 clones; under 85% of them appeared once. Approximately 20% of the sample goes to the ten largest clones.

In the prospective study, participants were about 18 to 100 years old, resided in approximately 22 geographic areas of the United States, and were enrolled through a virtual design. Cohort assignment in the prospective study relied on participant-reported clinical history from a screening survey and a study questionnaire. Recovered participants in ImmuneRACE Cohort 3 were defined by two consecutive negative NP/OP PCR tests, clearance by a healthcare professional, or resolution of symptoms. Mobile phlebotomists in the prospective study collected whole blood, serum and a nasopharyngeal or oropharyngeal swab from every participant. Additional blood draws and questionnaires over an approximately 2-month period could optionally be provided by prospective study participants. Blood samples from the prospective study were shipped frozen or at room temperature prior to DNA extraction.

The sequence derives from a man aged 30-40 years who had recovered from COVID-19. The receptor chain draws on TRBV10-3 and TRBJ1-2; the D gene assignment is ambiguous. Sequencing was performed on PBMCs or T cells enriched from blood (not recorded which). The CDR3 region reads CAIGQYGYTF. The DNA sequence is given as TGTGCCATCGGCCAGTATGGCTACACCTTC.